A single sample is the source of the 21 T cell receptor beta chains below, sequenced in a study of blood T cells in healthy people across ages. A second 7 to 11 cycle PCR used barcoded and J-beta primers. A single record per CDR3 protein comes from TCRdb applying MiXCR to the 5' RACE reads. Here the sample spans about 720,000 distinct CDR3 sequences, approximately 21% being singletons. Sequencing was done on a sample of blood. These receptors were taken from a man in his 70s in good health.

J is TRBJ2-7 and V is TRBV25-1; 10 positions match TRBD2. Germline V gives CDR1 MGHDK, CDR2 SYGVNS. Germline trimming cut 4 bases from V and 4 bases from J; bases unmatched to any gene: 7. This CDR3 comprises 15 residues. DNA for the CDR3: TGTGCCAGCAGTGCGTTTAGCGGGGGGTCTTACGAGCAGTACTTC. This sequence encodes CASSAFSGGSYEQYF.

In this sample, this clonotype turned up many times. This rearrangement joins TRBV28 to TRBJ1-2; D perhaps matches TRBD1 (5 bases). CDR1 is MDHEN and CDR2 is SYDVKM in the germline V gene. The CDR3 has 17 residues. V shed 5 bases and J shed 0 bases, with 19 bases lying between them. CDR3 amino acids: CASSPTGGELANYGYTF. CDR3 in DNA: TGTGCCAGCAGTCCGACCGGAGGGGAACTGGCTAACTATGGCTACACCTTC.

As DNA, the CDR3 is TGTGCCAGCACCCCGGGACTAGCGGGAGTGATCTACAATGAGCAGTTCTTC. Translating it yields CASTPGLAGVIYNEQFF. The rearrangement joins TRBV9 to TRBJ2-1; TRBD2 aligns across 14 bases. V shed 6 bases and J 3 bases; nucleotides not matched to a gene: 8. This CDR3 has 17 amino acids. Germline loops: CDR1 SGDLS, CDR2 YYNGEE.

In this sample, this clonotype turned up a few times. The chain combines TRBV5-5 with TRBJ2-5, with D tentatively TRBD1 (5 bases). The J call may be incorrect, as the DNA end agrees better with TRBJ2-7. CDR3 size: 14 residues. Looked up from germline, CDR1 is SGHKS and CDR2 is YYEKEE (reference sequence). In nucleotides, the CDR3 is TGTGCCAGCAGCTTGGAAGGGGTTGGCTACGAGCAGTACTTC. The encoded protein is CASSLEGVGYEQYF.

At least ten counts were recorded for this clonotype. J is TRBJ1-2 and V is TRBV29-1; tentative D call: TRBD1 (6 bases). V lost 6 bases to trimming and J lost 6 bases, with 11 bases between them. The CDR3 spans 11 residues. Germline assignment: CDR1 SQVTM and CDR2 ANQGSEA. The CDR3 coding sequence is TGCAGCGTGGGGGCCTCTCATGGCTACACCTTC. Amino acid sequence: CSVGASHGYTF.

This clonotype was seen more than once but under ten times. V gene TRBV5-6 combines with J gene TRBJ2-5, with unresolved D. Germline CDR1 reads SGHDT; CDR2 reads YYEEEE. The CDR3 runs to 15 residues. V lost 1 base and J lost 0, with 10 bases in between. The CDR3 nucleotides read TGTGCCAGCAGCTTGACCCAGGCCTACCAAGAGACCCAGTACTTC. This sequence encodes CASSLTQAYQETQYF.

V and J are TRBV3-1 and TRBJ1-2; D is undetermined. Trimming removed 4 bases at V and 8 bases at J, with 17 bases between. The CDR3 runs to 14 residues. Germline lookup yields CDR1 LGHDT and CDR2 YNNKEL (reference sequence). CDR3 protein: CASSPNSLWNGYTF. The CDR3 DNA follows: TGTGCCAGCAGCCCTAACAGTTTATGGAACGGCTACACCTTC.

The rearrangement uses TRBV18 and TRBJ2-3; TRBD2 matches 14 bases. CDR3 size: 15 residues. Trimming removed 6 bases from V and 5 bases from J; junction bases left unmatched: 4. Germline CDR1 KGHSH, CDR2 LQKENI. The CDR3 here is CASSTSGGAGDTQYF. The DNA for the CDR3 is TGTGCCAGCTCGACTAGCGGGGGGGCCGGAGATACGCAGTATTTT.

This clonotype turned up a few times. The chain has TRBV6-4 and TRBJ2-7, with D maybe TRBD2 (5 bases). The CDR3 runs 18 residues. CDR1 MRHNA and CDR2 SNTAGT come from the germline V gene. The V gene lost 7 bases and the J gene lost 0 bases, with 25 bases spanning the gap. CDR3 sequence (DNA): TGTGCCAGCACACTCGAGACCCACGGGGTAAGGAGCTCCTACGAGCAGTACGTC. Translation: CASTLETHGVRSSYEQYV.

J is TRBJ2-7 and V is TRBV10-3; no reliable D call. The CDR3 covers 13 residues. Trimming took 3 bases from V and 2 from J, leaving 8 bases between them. From germline, CDR1 is ENHRY and CDR2 SYGVKD. The CDR3 DNA sequence: TGTGCCATCAGTGATGGCCTCACCTACGAGCAGTACTTC. Encoded protein: CAISDGLTYEQYF.

V and J are TRBV12-3 or TRBV12-4 and TRBJ2-1; D is unclear. TRBJ2-5 matches the DNA end more closely, so the J call is doubtful. The CDR3 covers 13 residues. CDR3 bases: TGTGCCAGCAGGGTGGGTAGAGTGGAGACCCAGTACTTC. It translates to CASRVGRVETQYF.

This sequence joins TRBV29-1 and TRBJ2-7; 8 nucleotides agree with TRBD1. With V trimmed by 4 bases and J by 3 bases, 5 bases remained unmatched. The CDR3 has 13 residues. Germline CDR1 is SQVTM and CDR2 is ANQGSEA. In DNA, the CDR3 is TGCAGCGTTGCGGGGACAGGAAGCTACGAGCAGTACTTC. It specifies CSVAGTGSYEQYF.

The rearrangement links TRBV20-1 to TRBJ1-6, with D maybe TRBD1 (5 bases). V was cut by 6 bases and J by 10 bases, with 16 bases left in between. Germline loops: CDR1 DFQATT, CDR2 SNEGSKA (reference sequence). The CDR3 totals 13 residues. CDR3 sequence (DNA): TGCAGTGCCCCACGTAGGGAGGGGTCACCCCTCCACTTT. The encoded protein is CSAPRREGSPLHF.

The chain employs TRBV14 and TRBJ1-6; D is unclear. The CDR3 spans 15 residues. V was pared by 1 base and J by 7 bases, with 11 bases between. The V gene's germline CDR1 is SGHDN and CDR2 FVKESK. CDR3 nucleotides: TGTGCCAGCAGCCAAGTAAGCGGGCCCAATTCACCCCTCCACTTT. Its translation: CASSQVSGPNSPLHF.

The CDR3, as DNA: TGTGCCAGCAGTCAGACAGGGAAGAACACTGAAGCTTTCTTT. Amino acids: CASSQTGKNTEAFF. V gene TRBV2 combines with J gene TRBJ1-1; 7 bases fit TRBD1. The V and J ends lost 5 bases and 1 base, in that order; junction bases with no gene match: 4. The germline gives CDR1 SNHLY, CDR2 FYNNEI. The CDR3 has 14 residues.

This clonotype was picked up a small number of times. The junction does not match germline at one end; this may be a read error. J is TRBJ2-3 and V is TRBV7-8; TRBD2 might be the D (6 bases). The germline gives CDR1 SGHVS, CDR2 FQNEAQ. The CDR3 loop spans 14 amino acids. CDR3 sequence: CASSSPGLYNEQFF. The CDR3, as DNA: TGTGCCAGCAGCTCCCCGGGACTCTACAATGAGCAGTTCTTT.

This clonotype was counted a few times. This rearrangement joins TRBV6-5 to TRBJ2-2; D gene uncertain. CDR1 and CDR2 (germline): MNHEY, SVGAGI. The CDR3 is 15 amino acids. V dropped 2 bases and J dropped 1 base, with 8 bases sitting between them. The CDR3 region is CASSYGNLNTGELFF. The CDR3 region has the DNA TGTGCCAGCAGTTACGGGAATTTGAACACCGGGGAGCTGTTTTTT.

The rearrangement joins TRBV20-1 to TRBJ2-3; D is tentatively TRBD1 or TRBD2 (7 bases each). The germline V gene has CDR1 DFQATT and CDR2 SNEGSKA (reference sequence). V gave up 6 bases and J gave up 1 base, with 17 bases separating them. The CDR3 consists of 15 residues. CDR3 sequence (DNA): TGCAGTGCCCCCAGGGGGGGGAGAGGCACAGATACGCAGTATTTT. The encoded protein is CSAPRGGRGTDTQYF.

This chain joins TRBV20-1 and TRBJ1-5; 10 positions agree with TRBD1. The germline CDR1 and CDR2 sequences are DFQATT and SNEGSKA (reference sequence). V was clipped by 6 bases and J by 1 base; unmatched bases: 9. The length of the CDR3 is 16 residues. The CDR3 region has the DNA TGCAGTGCCCGGACAGGGGGGTTCGAGAGCAATCAGCCCCAGCATTTT. It yields the protein CSARTGGFESNQPQHF.

This clonotype appeared a few times. This chain joins TRBV13 and TRBJ2-3; 9 bases fit TRBD2. V shed 1 base and J 5 bases; nucleotides not matched to a gene: 7. This CDR3 has 16 residues. Germline V gene data show CDR1 as PRHDT and CDR2 as FYEKMQ (reference sequence). CDR3 bases: TGTGCCAGCAGCTTAGTGGCTTGGACTAGCGAAGATACGCAGTATTTT. As protein: CASSLVAWTSEDTQYF.

In its sample, this clonotype was seen a few times. The V call is TRBV6-1, the J call TRBJ2-2, with D possibly matching TRBD1 (5 bases). The CDR3 contains 14 residues. In germline, CDR1 is MNHNS, CDR2 SASEGT. Trimming pared 6 bases from V and 3 bases from J, leaving 11 bases between. The CDR3 sequence is CASRTAADTGELFF. The CDR3 DNA reads TGTGCCAGCAGGACAGCCGCCGACACCGGGGAGCTGTTTTTT.